The 19 T cell receptor beta chains given below trace back to one sample, sequenced in a study of tumor-infiltrating lymphocytes in localized non-small cell lung cancer. Clones were read by immunoSEQ multiplex PCR, and TCRdb kept only the in-frame ones, dropping some. The table records 6,000 to 8,000 clones, approximately 77% of them present only once. The material sequenced was uninvolved lung tissue not adjacent to the tumor. The receptor set was obtained from a human donor with non-small cell lung cancer.

CDR3 amino acids: CASSWTGYGYTF. CDR3 coding DNA: TGTGCCAGCAGCTGGACAGGGTATGGCTACACCTTC. The gene calls are TRBV28 and TRBJ1-2; TRBD1 matches at 8 bases. V dropped 6 bases and J dropped 5; count of bases not matched to a gene: 2. CDR1 and CDR2 (germline): MDHEN, SYDVKM. This CDR3 has 12 amino acids.

The rearrangement links TRBV7-2 to TRBJ1-1, with D uncertain. Germline assignment: CDR1 SGHTA and CDR2 FQGNSA. Trimming pared 3 bases from V and 5 bases from J, leaving 16 bases between. The CDR3 is made up of 15 amino acids. Here the CDR3 DNA reads TGTGCCAGCAGCTTTTCCATGGGGATAAGGACTGAAGCTTTCTTT. Its protein product is CASSFSMGIRTEAFF.

The V call is TRBV7-2, the J call TRBJ2-1, with D perhaps matching TRBD1 (6 bases). This CDR3 spans 17 amino acids. V lost 5 bases and J 3 bases, leaving 20 bases between the germline ends. Germline lookup yields CDR1 SGHTA and CDR2 FQGNSA. The CDR3 is CASSIATGDFIYNEQFF. DNA for the CDR3: TGTGCCAGCAGCATCGCGACAGGAGACTTTATCTACAATGAGCAGTTCTTC.

The chain employs TRBV28 and TRBJ1-5; 11 bases are a match to TRBD1. The CDR3 loop spans 17 amino acids. With 3 bases clipped from V and 3 bases from J, the junction kept 7 bases outside the gene matches. Germline V lookup: CDR1 MDHEN, CDR2 SYDVKM. CDR3 coding DNA: TGTGCCAGCAGTTTCTACCGGGACAGGGGGTACAATCAGCCCCAGCATTTT. Residues: CASSFYRDRGYNQPQHF. The whole variable domain, filled in from reference TRBV28 and TRBJ1-5, reads DVKVTQSSRYLVKRTGEKVFLECVQDMDHENMFWYRQDPGLGLRLIYFSYDVKMKEKGDIPEGYSVSREKKERFSLILESASTNQTSMYLCASSFYRDRGYNQPQHFGDGTRLSIL.

The chain recombines TRBV30 with TRBJ1-2; no clear D gene. This CDR3 has 15 residues. V was shortened by 0 bases and J by 2 bases, with 13 bases between the two germline ends. Germline loops: CDR1 GTSNPN, CDR2 SVGIG (reference sequence). The CDR3 loop reads CAWSVGWETNYGYTF. DNA for the CDR3: TGTGCCTGGAGTGTAGGTTGGGAAACAAACTATGGCTACACCTTC.

This clone has only a few counts. The gene calls are TRBV15 and TRBJ1-4, with D tentatively TRBD1 (6 bases). The V end was cut by 4 bases, the J end by 4 bases, with 10 bases between. This CDR3 has 14 residues. CDR1 LNHNV and CDR2 YYDKDF come from the germline V gene (reference sequence). The CDR3 here is CATSIRTVNEKLFF. As DNA, the CDR3 is TGTGCCACCAGCATCAGGACAGTTAATGAAAAACTGTTTTTT.

The V gene is TRBV7-2, the J gene TRBJ2-1, with 7 nucleotides matching TRBD2. V gave up 3 bases and J gave up 6 bases; unmatched junction bases: 2. The CDR3 spans 13 residues. The V gene's germline CDR1 is SGHTA and CDR2 FQGNSA. The CDR3 loop reads CASSFSGVNEQFF. CDR3 nucleotides: TGTGCCAGCAGCTTCAGCGGGGTCAATGAGCAGTTCTTC.

V is TRBV29-1 and J is TRBJ1-2, with D tentatively TRBD1 (6 bases). V gave up 8 bases and J gave up 5 bases, with 18 bases separating them. The CDR3 is 13 residues long. Germline V gene lookup returns CDR1 SQVTM and CDR2 ANQGSEA. CDR3 loop: CSSLMGGGYGYTF. The CDR3 bases are TGCAGCTCCCTTATGGGGGGCGGGTATGGCTACACCTTC.

This chain links TRBV29-1 with TRBJ2-2; 10 bases map to TRBD2. V gave up 0 bases and J gave up 3 bases; unmatched junction bases: 4. In germline, CDR1 is SQVTM, CDR2 ANQGSEA. CDR3 length: 16 amino acids. The CDR3 bases are TGCAGCGTTGAAGATAGGACTAGCGGTTACACCGGGGAGCTGTTTTTT. Translating gives CSVEDRTSGYTGELFF.

This chain joins TRBV6-1 and TRBJ1-3, with 9 bases that match TRBD1. This CDR3 has 14 amino acids. Trimming removed 4 bases from V and 5 bases from J; junction bases left unmatched: 3. Germline CDR1 is MNHNS and CDR2 is SASEGT. The CDR3 bases are TGTGCCAGCAGTGGGGGACAGGGAAGAAACACCATATATTTT. Translated, it gives CASSGGQGRNTIYF.

In the case of this clone: At one boundary the junction diverges from the germline segment, which might be a read error. As DNA, the CDR3 is TGTGCTAGCAGCCAGACAGGGGGCTTTTACACCGGGGAGCTGTTTTTT. Translation: CASSQTGGFYTGELFF. The rearrangement links TRBV7-7 to TRBJ2-2; 10 nucleotides line up with TRBD1. Germline V gene lookup returns CDR1 SSHAT and CDR2 FNYEAQ (reference sequence). The CDR3 has 16 residues. The full variable domain, completed using reference TRBV7-7 and TRBJ2-2, is GAGVSQSPRYKVTKRGQDVTLRCDPISSHATLYWYQQALGQGPEFLTYFNYEAQPDKSGLPSDRFSAERPEGSISTLTIQRTEQRDSAMYRCASSQTGGFYTGELFFGEGSRLTVL.

This chain links TRBV10-3 with TRBJ1-3; D unclear. Trimming removed 4 bases from V and 1 base from J, with 5 bases in between. The CDR3 consists of 13 residues. Germline V CDR1 and CDR2: ENHRY, SYGVKD. This CDR3 is CAISGSSGNTIYF. In DNA form, the CDR3 reads TGTGCCATCAGTGGGTCTTCTGGAAACACCATATATTTT.

J is TRBJ1-4 and V is TRBV6-6; D not resolved. Germline CDR1 and CDR2: MNHNY and SVGAGI (reference sequence). This CDR3 spans 13 amino acids. V lost 6 bases to trimming and J lost 4 bases, with 9 bases between them. CDR3 region: CASRDPDNEKLFF. The CDR3 nucleotides are TGTGCCAGCAGGGACCCCGATAATGAAAAACTGTTTTTT.

The chain couples TRBV28 to TRBJ1-1; D is possibly TRBD1 (5 bases). The CDR3 extends over 14 amino acids. V lost 3 bases, J lost 5 bases, and 13 bases lay in between. Germline V gene lookup returns CDR1 MDHEN and CDR2 SYDVKM. The CDR3 region is CASSFQGYDTEAFF. CDR3 DNA sequence: TGTGCCAGCAGTTTTCAGGGTTACGATACTGAAGCTTTCTTT.

This chain connects TRBV30 to TRBJ2-5; maybe TRBD1 (5 bases). The V end was cut by 7 bases, the J end by 4 bases, with 16 bases between. The CDR3 length is 13 residues. CDR1 GTSNPN and CDR2 SVGIG come from the germline V gene (reference sequence). This CDR3 is CAFSNQGPETQYF. The DNA for the CDR3 is TGTGCCTTTTCTAATCAGGGCCCAGAGACCCAGTACTTC. The variable domain in full, completed from reference TRBV30 and TRBJ2-5, reads SQTIHQWPATLVQPVGSPLSLECTVEGTSNPNLYWYRQAAGRGLQLLFYSVGIGQISSEVPQNLSASRPQDRQFILSSKKLLLSDSGFYLCAFSNQGPETQYFGPGTRLLVL.

The V and J genes are TRBV5-8 and TRBJ2-6; tentative D call: TRBD2 (5 bases). CDR3 length: 15 residues. V lost 5 bases and J lost 1, with 10 bases in between. Germline assignment: CDR1 SGHTS and CDR2 YDEGEE. The CDR3 reads CASSQDWSGANVLTF. The DNA for the CDR3 is TGTGCCAGCAGTCAGGACTGGTCTGGGGCCAACGTCCTGACTTTC.

This chain joins TRBV7-2 and TRBJ2-7; D is uncertain. V lost 5 bases to trimming and J lost 3 bases, with 20 bases between them. The germline V gene has CDR1 SGHTA and CDR2 FQGNSA. The CDR3 covers 16 residues. The CDR3 loop is CASSPRPSGNIYEQYF. CDR3 bases: TGTGCCAGCAGCCCGAGACCGTCTGGCAATATCTACGAGCAGTACTTC.

V gene TRBV6-5 combines with J gene TRBJ2-5; TRBD1 agrees at 8 bases. CDR1 is MNHEY and CDR2 is SVGAGI in the germline V gene. The CDR3 covers 12 residues. Germline trimming cut 6 bases from V and 5 bases from J; bases unmatched to any gene: 2. The CDR3: CASSRQGETQYF. For the CDR3, the DNA is TGTGCCAGCAGCCGACAGGGGGAGACCCAGTACTTC.

The gene calls are TRBV5-1 and TRBJ2-2; D is undetermined. Germline V gene data show CDR1 as SGHRS and CDR2 as YFSETQ. The CDR3 has 16 residues. V was trimmed by 2 bases and J by 0 bases, leaving 11 bases between them. CDR3 nucleotide sequence: TGCGCCAGCAGCTTAAGGCCAACAGCGAACACCGGGGAGCTGTTTTTT. It codes for CASSLRPTANTGELFF. Drawing the rest from reference TRBV5-1 and TRBJ2-2, the complete variable domain is KAGVTQTPRYLIKTRGQQVTLSCSPISGHRSVSWYQQTPGQGLQFLFEYFSETQRNKGNFPGRFSGRQFSNSRSEMNVSTLELGDSALYLCASSLRPTANTGELFFGEGSRLTVL.